Below are 20 T cell receptor beta chains sequenced from a single sample in a study of control samples from healthy donors and cancer patients. Sequencing was performed with immunoSEQ multiplex PCR; in TCRdb, only in-frame clones are kept and a portion is missing. The sample consists of about 51,000 clones, 80% of them appearing once. The sequenced sample was blood. The receptors were sampled from a man in his 70s in good health.

The gene calls are TRBV5-5 and TRBJ2-5; perhaps D is TRBD1 or TRBD2 (5 bases each). The germline gives CDR1 SGHKS, CDR2 YYEKEE (reference sequence). The CDR3 has 14 residues. V was shortened by 2 bases and J by 5 bases, with 13 bases between the two germline ends. The CDR3, as DNA: TGTGCCAGCAGCTTAGCCGGGGCGCCGGAGACCCAGTACTTC. This codes for CASSLAGAPETQYF.

The V and J genes are TRBV29-1 and TRBJ2-1; the match to TRBD2 covers 9 bases. The germline gives CDR1 SQVTM, CDR2 ANQGSEA. CDR3 length equals 15 residues. The J segment lost 2 bases and the V segment lost 4 bases, leaving 6 bases of the junction unmatched. The CDR3, as DNA: TGCAGCGTTGGGGGGCGGACTAGCGCCTACAATGAGCAGTTCTTC. Protein sequence: CSVGGRTSAYNEQFF.

The chain employs TRBV3-1 (or the pseudogene TRBV3-2) and TRBJ2-1; D remains unclear. Germline V gives CDR1 LGHDT, CDR2 YNNKEL (reference sequence). With 2 bases removed from V and 7 bases from J, the gap between germline ends came to 9 bases. CDR3 length: 13 residues. The CDR3 DNA reads as TGTGCCAGCAGCCAATCCCGGAGTAATGAGCAGTTCTTC. Protein sequence: CASSQSRSNEQFF.

In its sample, this clone was seen a few times. This chain uses TRBV5-6 with TRBJ2-7; no reliable D call. Between the trimmed V and J ends, which lost 3 bases and 0 bases, there was a span of 16 bases. The CDR3 extends over 16 amino acids. Germline V gives CDR1 SGHDT, CDR2 YYEEEE. The CDR3 nucleotides read TGTGCCAGCAGCTCAGAGAGCTATGTAAGCTCCTACGAGCAGTACTTC. It translates to CASSSESYVSSYEQYF. Looking up the rest from reference TRBV5-6 and TRBJ2-7 gives the full variable domain: DAGVTQSPTHLIKTRGQQVTLRCSPKSGHDTVSWYQQALGQGPQFIFQYYEEEERQRGNFPDRFSGHQFPNYSSELNVNALLLGDSALYLCASSSESYVSSYEQYFGPGTRLTVT.

Here the CDR3 reads CATTGQGGMGYEQYF. CDR3 coding DNA: TGCGCCACCACAGGACAGGGGGGAATGGGGTACGAGCAGTACTTC. The chain couples TRBV5-1 to TRBJ2-7; 10 bases are a match to TRBD1. The trim removed 9 bases at V and 4 bases at J, leaving 13 bases unmatched. The CDR3 covers 15 residues. Germline V CDR1 and CDR2: SGHRS, YFSETQ.

This chain uses TRBV5-1 with TRBJ2-7, with D perhaps being TRBD1 or TRBD2 (5 bases each). CDR3 length: 15 residues. Between the trimmed V and J ends, which lost 4 bases and 0 bases, there was a span of 14 bases. Germline V gene data show CDR1 as SGHRS and CDR2 as YFSETQ. The CDR3 reads CASSIGTGLSYEQYF. CDR3 sequence (DNA): TGCGCCAGCAGCATCGGGACCGGACTCTCCTACGAGCAGTACTTC. Combining the CDR3 with reference TRBV5-1 and TRBJ2-7 gives the whole variable domain KAGVTQTPRYLIKTRGQQVTLSCSPISGHRSVSWYQQTPGQGLQFLFEYFSETQRNKGNFPGRFSGRQFSNSRSEMNVSTLELGDSALYLCASSIGTGLSYEQYFGPGTRLTVT.

The V gene is TRBV27, the J gene TRBJ1-1; weak D call: TRBD1 (6 bases). Trimming pared 5 bases from V and 1 base from J, leaving 11 bases between. The CDR3 length is 14 residues. From germline, CDR1 is MNHEY and CDR2 SMNVEV (reference sequence). CDR3 protein: CASSPYRENTEAFF. The CDR3 region has the DNA TGTGCCAGCAGTCCCTACAGGGAGAACACTGAAGCTTTCTTT.

The chain uses TRBV9 and TRBJ1-2, with 7 bases that match TRBD1. Per germline, CDR1 SGDLS and CDR2 YYNGEE. V shed 3 bases, J shed 8 bases, and the junction held 7 bases outside the gene matches. CDR3 length: 13 amino acids. The CDR3 DNA is TGTGCCAGCAGCGCCGGGCAGGGGGGAGGCTACACCTTC. It translates to CASSAGQGGGYTF.

The chain combines TRBV3-1 (or the pseudogene TRBV3-2) with TRBJ2-2; TRBD1 aligns across 9 bases. V was clipped by 2 bases and J by 7 bases; unmatched bases: 5. CDR1 is LGHDT and CDR2 is YNNKEL in the germline V gene (reference sequence). The CDR3 spans 15 residues. The CDR3 loop is CASSQLQGAIGELFF. CDR3 nucleotide sequence: TGTGCCAGCAGCCAATTACAGGGGGCGATCGGGGAGCTGTTTTTT.

V gene TRBV11-2 combines with J gene TRBJ1-1, with TRBD1 matching 8 bases. The CDR3 totals 15 residues. Trimming cost V 5 bases and J 4 bases; bases outside gene matches: 9. From germline, CDR1 is SGHAT and CDR2 FQNNGV. In DNA form, the CDR3 reads TGTGCCAGCAGCAAAACAGGGGGATCGGGCACTGAAGCTTTCTTT. This encodes CASSKTGGSGTEAFF.

The V gene is TRBV7-9, the J gene TRBJ2-5; 8 nucleotides match TRBD1. Germline V gives CDR1 SEHNR, CDR2 FQNEAQ (reference sequence). Germline trimming cut 2 bases from V and 5 bases from J; bases unmatched to any gene: 4. CDR3 length: 14 amino acids. This CDR3 reads CASSLQQGEETQYF. Here the CDR3 DNA reads TGTGCCAGCAGCTTACAACAGGGGGAGGAGACCCAGTACTTC.

The rearrangement uses TRBV2 and TRBJ1-3; D is undetermined. The CDR3 has 14 residues. Germline CDR1 is SNHLY and CDR2 is FYNNEI. The ends were cut back, 8 bases at V and 4 bases at J, with 15 bases in the middle. The CDR3 DNA reads as TGTGCCAGCGATGGCCAGGTCCGCGGAAACACCATATATTTT. Protein sequence: CASDGQVRGNTIYF.

The rearrangement uses TRBV5-1 and TRBJ2-3; perhaps TRBD2 as D (6 bases). Germline V CDR1 and CDR2: SGHRS, YFSETQ. The CDR3 totals 15 residues. The V gene lost 7 bases and the J gene lost 2 bases, with 17 bases spanning the gap. CDR3 sequence (DNA): TGCGCCAGCGCCGGGCTAGCGCTCAACACAGATACGCAGTATTTT. This codes for CASAGLALNTDTQYF.

V and J are TRBV6-5 and TRBJ1-2, with 7 bases aligning to TRBD1. This CDR3 is built from 15 residues. V was pared by 4 bases and J by 1 base, with 6 bases of the junction left unmatched. The germline CDR1 and CDR2 sequences are MNHEY and SVGAGI. CDR3 in DNA: TGTGCCAGCAGTTCCCCGGGACAGAGTAACTATGGCTACACCTTC. Encoded protein: CASSSPGQSNYGYTF.

V usage is TRBV7-9 and J usage is TRBJ1-4; maybe TRBD1 (5 bases). The CDR3 has 15 residues. CDR1 is SEHNR and CDR2 is FQNEAQ in the germline V gene (reference sequence). The V end was cut by 4 bases, the J end by 4 bases, with 13 bases between. The CDR3 sequence is CASSSSAGINEKLFF. In nucleotides, the CDR3 is TGTGCCAGCAGCTCCTCCGCAGGGATTAATGAAAAACTGTTTTTT.

This chain's CDR3 is CAVEEGDRLSKGYGYTF. DNA of the CDR3: TGTGCCGTGGAAGAAGGGGACCGACTAAGTAAGGGCTATGGCTACACCTTC. This sequence joins TRBV28 and TRBJ1-2; D may be TRBD1 (5 bases). The CDR3 has 17 residues. Trimming pared 11 bases from V and 4 bases from J, leaving 29 bases between. Germline loops: CDR1 MDHEN, CDR2 SYDVKM.

This rearrangement joins TRBV6-5 to TRBJ2-7; D gene unclear. V was shortened by 4 bases and J by 0 bases, with 10 bases between the two germline ends. The CDR3 extends over 14 amino acids. Germline V gene lookup returns CDR1 MNHEY and CDR2 SVGAGI. The CDR3 nucleotides read TGTGCCAGCAGTTTCAGACCTAACTCCTACGAGCAGTACTTC. Its translation: CASSFRPNSYEQYF.

The gene calls are TRBV10-1 and TRBJ2-1; D might be TRBD2 (5 bases). The CDR3 is made up of 16 amino acids. Trimming cost V 0 bases and J 2 bases, with 11 bases left between them. Germline V gene data show CDR1 as WNHNN and CDR2 as SYGVQD (reference sequence). Here the CDR3 reads CASSESAGWTYNEQFF. CDR3 nucleotide sequence: TGCGCCAGCAGTGAGTCTGCGGGTTGGACCTACAATGAGCAGTTCTTC.

The CDR3 DNA follows: TGTGCCAGCACCCTATCCACAGGGAGATGGGAAAAACTGTTTTTT. This translates into CASTLSTGRWEKLFF. J is TRBJ1-4 and V is TRBV2, with a weak D call TRBD1 (6 bases). CDR1 and CDR2 from the germline V gene are SNHLY and FYNNEI. This CDR3 has 15 amino acids. Trimming stripped 7 bases from V and 8 bases from J, with 20 bases between.

The J gene is TRBJ2-7, the V gene TRBV6-6; tentatively, D is TRBD2 (5 bases). Trimming stripped 3 bases from V and 6 bases from J, with 15 bases between. The CDR3 loop spans 14 amino acids. In germline, CDR1 is MNHNY, CDR2 SVGAGI (reference sequence). CDR3 loop: CASSYDGTLAEQYF. CDR3 nucleotides: TGTGCCAGCAGTTATGACGGAACCCTAGCCGAGCAGTACTTC.